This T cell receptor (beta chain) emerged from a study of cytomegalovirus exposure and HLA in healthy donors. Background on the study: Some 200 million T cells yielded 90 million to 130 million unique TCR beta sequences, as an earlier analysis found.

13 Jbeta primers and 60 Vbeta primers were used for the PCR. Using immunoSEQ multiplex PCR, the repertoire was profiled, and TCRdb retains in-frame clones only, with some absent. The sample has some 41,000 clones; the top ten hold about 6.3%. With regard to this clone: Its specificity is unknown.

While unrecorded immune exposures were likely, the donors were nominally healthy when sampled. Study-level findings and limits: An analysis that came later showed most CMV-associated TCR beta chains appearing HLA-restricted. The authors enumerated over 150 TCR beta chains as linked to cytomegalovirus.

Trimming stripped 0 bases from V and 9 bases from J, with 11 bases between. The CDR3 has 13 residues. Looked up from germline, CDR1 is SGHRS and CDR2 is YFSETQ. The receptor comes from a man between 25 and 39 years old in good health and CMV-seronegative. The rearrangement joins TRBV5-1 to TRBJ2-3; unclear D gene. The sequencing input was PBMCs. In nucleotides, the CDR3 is TGCGCCAGCAGCTTGGTAAGAGAGGCGACGCAGTATTTT. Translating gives CASSLVREATQYF.